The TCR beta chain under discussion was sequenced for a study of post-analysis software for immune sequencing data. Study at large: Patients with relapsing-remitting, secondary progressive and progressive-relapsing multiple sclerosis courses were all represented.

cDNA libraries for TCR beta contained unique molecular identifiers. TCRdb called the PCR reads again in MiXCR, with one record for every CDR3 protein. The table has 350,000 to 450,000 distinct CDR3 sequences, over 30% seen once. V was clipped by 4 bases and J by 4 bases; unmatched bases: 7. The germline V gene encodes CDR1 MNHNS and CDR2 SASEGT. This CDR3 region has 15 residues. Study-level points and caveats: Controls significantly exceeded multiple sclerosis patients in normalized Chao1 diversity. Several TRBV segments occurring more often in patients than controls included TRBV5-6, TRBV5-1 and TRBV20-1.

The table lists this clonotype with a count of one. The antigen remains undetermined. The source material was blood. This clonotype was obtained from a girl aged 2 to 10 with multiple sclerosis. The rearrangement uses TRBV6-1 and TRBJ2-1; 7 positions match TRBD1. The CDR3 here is CASSAWTGGYNEQFF. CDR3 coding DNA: TGTGCCAGCAGTGCCTGGACAGGTGGATACAATGAGCAGTTCTTC.